This record concerns one T cell receptor beta chain sequence. Its target is not known. This PCR relied on a set of 60 Vbeta primers and 13 Jbeta primers. Libraries were prepared by immunoSEQ multiplex PCR; TCRdb keeps only in-frame clonotypes and omits some of them. Altogether roughly 200,000 clones are present, roughly 91% being singletons, with the ten largest covering less than 1.2%. This sample is drawn from a study of cytomegalovirus exposure and HLA in healthy donors. Overall study findings and caveats: As confirmed in vitro, a few CMV-associated chains were specific for CMV antigens.

Germline values: CDR1 SEHNR, CDR2 FQNEAQ (reference sequence). V lost 7 bases and J 4 bases, leaving 16 bases between the germline ends. The CDR3 spans 14 residues. What was sequenced was PBMCs. The TCR originated in a woman aged 18-29 years in good health and CMV-seronegative. The gene calls are TRBV7-9 and TRBJ1-1; a possible D gene is TRBD1 (6 bases). The CDR3 DNA follows: TGTGCCAGCACCCCCAGAGGGGGATCCACTGAAGCTTTCTTT. Translating it yields CASTPRGGSTEAFF. The variable domain in full, completed from reference TRBV7-9 and TRBJ1-1, reads DTGVSQNPRHKITKRGQNVTFRCDPISEHNRLYWYRQTLGQGPEFLTYFQNEAQLEKSRLLSDRFSAERPKGSFSTLEIQRTEQGDSAMYLCASTPRGGSTEAFFGQGTRLTVV.